This T cell receptor beta chain comes out of a study of blood T cell repertoires in COVID-19. In the study overall: Samples representing acute and convalescent COVID-19 were sourced from the United States, Italy and Spain.

Repertoires were generated with immunoSEQ multiplex PCR, while TCRdb's copy carries only in-frame clones and drops some. Among roughly 130,000 clones listed, roughly 84% were seen once. Germline loops: CDR1 SGHAT, CDR2 FQNNGV. This CDR3 comprises 16 residues. J lost 2 bases, V lost 5 bases, and 10 bases had no gene match. Sequencing used peripheral blood. This chain uses TRBV11-2 with TRBJ1-1, with 8 bases identical to TRBD1. The TCR originated in a woman in her 30s who had recovered from COVID-19. The CDR3 DNA follows: TGTGCCAGCAGCGATTATTACAGGGGGATAAACACTGAAGCTTTCTTT. Translating it yields CASSDYYRGINTEAFF. The full variable domain, in which reference TRBV11-2 and TRBJ1-1 provide the parts outside the CDR3, is EAGVAQSPRYKIIEKRQSVAFWCNPISGHATLYWYQQILGQGPKLLIQFQNNGVVDDSQLPKDRFSAERLKGVDSTLKIQPAKLEDSAVYLCASSDYYRGINTEAFFGQGTRLTVV.